This T cell receptor beta chain was recorded in a study of beta chain features in type 1 diabetes. Study summary: There was similarity between patients and healthy donors in age, gender and cell yields.

Purity exceeding 95% was reached by all sorted populations. The CDR3 runs 14 residues. Per the germline V gene, CDR1 is SGDLS and CDR2 is YYNGEE. Trimming took off 0 bases at V and 5 bases at J, with 11 bases between the two ends. What was sequenced were expressed TCRB transcripts, since all of the isolated RNA had been reverse transcribed. The read count averaged approximately 3.3 million across naive, central memory and regulatory T cell samples. Some clones are missing from TCRdb's copy, which holds only in-frame ones; the method was immunoSEQ multiplex PCR. The table records hundreds of thousands of clones, around 16% of them present only once.

The chain joins TRBV9 to TRBJ2-5; perhaps TRBD2 as D (5 bases). Sample: naive CD4+ T cells from blood. This clonotype was obtained from a man between 18 and 29 years old in good health. DNA of the CDR3: TGTGCCAGCAGCGTAGCGGGGTCCTCCGAGACCCAGTACTTC. The encoded protein is CASSVAGSSETQYF.